This T cell receptor beta chain was recovered during a study of T cell changes during pregnancy in multiple sclerosis. Sequenced by immunoSEQ multiplex PCR; TCRdb stores in-frame clones only, minus some. In the table there are over 65,000 clones, around 93% of which are singletons. The sequencing used peripheral blood, collected in the first trimester of pregnancy. This TCR derives from a female donor in good health, enrolled as a control in a pregnancy study.

The chain's CDR3 is CASSFPRENQETQYF. The CDR3 nucleotides read TGTGCCAGCAGCTTCCCCCGGGAGAATCAAGAGACCCAGTACTTC. This chain connects TRBV5-5 to TRBJ2-5, with D perhaps matching TRBD2 (6 bases). The germline V gene has CDR1 SGHKS and CDR2 YYEKEE (reference sequence). The V and J ends lost 2 bases and 2 bases respectively, with 13 bases between them. The CDR3 spans 15 residues. The entire variable domain, with the rest obtained from reference TRBV5-5 and TRBJ2-5, is as follows: DAGVTQSPTHLIKTRGQQVTLRCSPISGHKSVSWYQQVLGQGPQFIFQYYEKEERGRGNFPDRFSARQFPNYSSELNVNALLLGDSALYLCASSFPRENQETQYFGPGTRLLVL.